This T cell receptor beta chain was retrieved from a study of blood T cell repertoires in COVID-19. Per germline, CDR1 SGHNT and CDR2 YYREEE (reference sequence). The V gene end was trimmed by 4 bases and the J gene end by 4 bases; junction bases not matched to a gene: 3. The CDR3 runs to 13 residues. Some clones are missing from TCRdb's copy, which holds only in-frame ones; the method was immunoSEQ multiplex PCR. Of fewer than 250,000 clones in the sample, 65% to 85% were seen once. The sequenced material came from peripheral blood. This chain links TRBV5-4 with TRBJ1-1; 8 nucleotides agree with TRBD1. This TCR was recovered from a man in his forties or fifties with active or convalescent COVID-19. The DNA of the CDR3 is TGTGCCAGCAGCCCCGACAGGGGCACTGAAGCTTTCTTT. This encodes CASSPDRGTEAFF.